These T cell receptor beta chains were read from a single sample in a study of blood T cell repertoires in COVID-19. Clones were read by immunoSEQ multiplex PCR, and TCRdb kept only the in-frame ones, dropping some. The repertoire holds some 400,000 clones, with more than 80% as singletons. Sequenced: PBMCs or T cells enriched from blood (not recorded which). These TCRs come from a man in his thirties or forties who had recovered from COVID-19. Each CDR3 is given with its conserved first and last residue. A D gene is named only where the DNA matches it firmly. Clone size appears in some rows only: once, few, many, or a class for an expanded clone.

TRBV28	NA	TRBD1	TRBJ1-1	CASSPQTGRTEAFF	TGTGCCAGCAGTCCCCAGACAGGGCGCACTGAAGCTTTCTTT
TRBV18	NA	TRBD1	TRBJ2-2	CASSQSGTGGAGELFF	TGTGCCAGCTCACAGTCCGGGACAGGGGGCGCCGGGGAGCTGTTTTTT
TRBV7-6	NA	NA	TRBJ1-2	CASSEDGENYGYTF	TGTGCCAGCAGCGAAGACGGAGAGAACTATGGCTACACCTTC
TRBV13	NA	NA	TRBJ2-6	CASAGSGANVLTF	TGTGCCAGCGCGGGGTCTGGGGCCAACGTCCTGACTTTC
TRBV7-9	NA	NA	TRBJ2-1	CASSLRGSSYNEQFF	TGTGCCAGCAGCTTACGCGGAAGCTCCTACAATGAGCAGTTCTTC
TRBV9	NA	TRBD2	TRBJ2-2	CASSVDTSGNTGELFF	TGTGCCAGCAGCGTAGATACTAGCGGTAACACCGGGGAGCTGTTTTTT
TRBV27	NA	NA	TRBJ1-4	CASSLSWGGAEKLFF	TGTGCCAGCAGTTTATCTTGGGGAGGAGCTGAAAAACTGTTTTTT
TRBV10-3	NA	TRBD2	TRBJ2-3	CAISGGGTSGTDTQYF	TGTGCCATCAGTGGCGGGGGGACTAGCGGCACAGATACGCAGTATTTT
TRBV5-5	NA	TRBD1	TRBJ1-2	CASSLGQGALEVGYTF	TGTGCCAGCAGCTTAGGACAGGGGGCGCTTGAGGTGGGCTACACCTTC
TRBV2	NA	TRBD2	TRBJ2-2	CASSRTSGRTGELFF	TGTGCCAGCAGCCGGACTAGCGGGAGAACCGGGGAGCTGTTTTTT
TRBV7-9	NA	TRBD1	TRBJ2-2	CASSLRDRVRAGELFF	TGTGCCAGCAGCTTAAGGGACAGGGTTCGCGCCGGGGAGCTGTTTTTT
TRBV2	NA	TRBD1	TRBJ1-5	CASRTGGFQPQHF	TGTGCCAGCCGCACAGGGGGCTTTCAGCCCCAGCATTTT
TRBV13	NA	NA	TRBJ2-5	CASSLGFLQETQYF	TGTGCCAGCAGCTTAGGCTTCCTGCAAGAGACCCAGTACTTC
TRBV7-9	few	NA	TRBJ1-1	CASSLLGGGAEAFF	TGTGCCAGCAGCTTACTAGGGGGTGGCGCTGAAGCTTTCTTT
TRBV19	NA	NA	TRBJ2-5	CASTSADQETQYF	TGTGCCAGTACTTCCGCGGACCAAGAGACCCAGTACTTC
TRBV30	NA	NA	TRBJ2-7	CAWSVQGGDLSYEQYF	TGTGCCTGGAGTGTACAAGGTGGAGATCTCTCCTACGAGCAGTACTTC
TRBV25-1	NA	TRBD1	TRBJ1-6	CASSVAGGSSPLHF	TGTGCCAGCAGTGTGGCAGGGGGGAGTTCACCCCTCCACTTT
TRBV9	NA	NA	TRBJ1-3	CASSGPTGGSSGNTIYF	TGTGCCAGCAGCGGCCCTACCGGGGGGAGCTCTGGAAACACCATATATTTT
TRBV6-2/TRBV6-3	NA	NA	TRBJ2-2	CASSWAGDTGELFF	TGTGCCAGCAGTTGGGCGGGCGACACCGGGGAGCTGTTTTTT
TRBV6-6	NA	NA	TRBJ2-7	CASSQTGYEQYF	TGTGCCAGCAGTCAGACAGGTTACGAGCAGTACTTC
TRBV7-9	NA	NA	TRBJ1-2	CASSLSNRDGYTF	TGTGCCAGCAGCTTGTCAAACAGGGATGGCTACACCTTC
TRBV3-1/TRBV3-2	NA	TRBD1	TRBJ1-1	CASSLPGQGRDDTEAFF	TGTGCCAGCAGCCTACCCGGACAGGGGAGAGATGACACTGAAGCTTTCTTT
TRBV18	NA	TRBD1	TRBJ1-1	CASSTNHWGQGTRATEAFF	TGTGCCAGCTCGACGAACCACTGGGGACAGGGAACGAGGGCCACTGAAGCTTTCTTT
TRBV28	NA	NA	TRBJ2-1	CASSPLGRGRPDEQFF	TGTGCCAGCAGCCCACTCGGGAGGGGGCGTCCGGATGAGCAGTTCTTC
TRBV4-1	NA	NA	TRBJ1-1	CASSQEFPGNTEAFF	TGCGCCAGCAGCCAAGAATTCCCGGGGAACACTGAAGCTTTCTTT
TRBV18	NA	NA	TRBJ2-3	CASSPQISPGEDTQYF	TGTGCCAGCTCACCACAAATCTCCCCAGGGGAAGATACGCAGTATTTT
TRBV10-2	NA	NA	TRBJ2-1	CASSQPGNEQFF	TGCGCCAGCAGCCAACCGGGAAATGAGCAGTTCTTC
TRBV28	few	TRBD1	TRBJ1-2	CASRQGVYGYTF	TGTGCCAGCCGGCAGGGGGTTTATGGCTACACCTTC
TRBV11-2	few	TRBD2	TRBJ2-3	CASSFPPGGGTQYF	TGTGCCAGCAGCTTCCCCCCTGGGGGGGGTACGCAGTATTTT
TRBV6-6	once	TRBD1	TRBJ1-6	CASTKQGSPLHF	TGTGCCAGCACTAAACAGGGGTCACCCCTCCACTTT
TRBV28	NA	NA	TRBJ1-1	CASRGGFTEAFF	TGTGCCAGCAGAGGGGGTTTCACTGAAGCTTTCTTT
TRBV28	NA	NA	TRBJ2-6	CASSSGSDSGANVLTF	TGTGCCAGCAGTTCGGGAAGCGACTCTGGGGCCAACGTCCTGACTTTC
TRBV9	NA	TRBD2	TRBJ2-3	CASSVAGTSGPDTQYF	TGTGCCAGCAGCGTAGCAGGGACTAGCGGACCCGATACGCAGTATTTT
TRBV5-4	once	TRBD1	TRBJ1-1	CASSSRQGEGTEAFF	TGTGCCAGCAGCTCCAGACAGGGCGAGGGCACTGAAGCTTTCTTT
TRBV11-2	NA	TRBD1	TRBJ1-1	CASSFQGTANTEAFF	TGTGCCAGCAGCTTCCAAGGGACAGCGAACACTGAAGCTTTCTTT
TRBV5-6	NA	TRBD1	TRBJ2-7	CASSRGQRTYEQYF	TGTGCCAGCAGCCGGGGACAGAGAACCTACGAGCAGTACTTC
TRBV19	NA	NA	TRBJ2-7	CASSIRQDGLEQYF	TGTGCCAGTAGTATTAGACAGGACGGTCTCGAGCAGTACTTC
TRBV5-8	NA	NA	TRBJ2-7	CASSLGFFSGEQYF	TGTGCCAGCAGCTTGGGTTTTTTTAGCGGCGAGCAGTACTTC
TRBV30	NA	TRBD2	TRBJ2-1	CAWSVAGASSEQFF	TGTGCCTGGAGTGTAGCGGGAGCATCGAGCGAGCAGTTCTTC
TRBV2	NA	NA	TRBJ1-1	CASSLDRNTEAFF	TGTGCCAGCAGCTTGGACAGGAACACTGAAGCTTTCTTT
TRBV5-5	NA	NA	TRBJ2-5	CASNPGLVGTQYF	TGTGCCAGCAACCCAGGGCTGGTGGGGACCCAGTACTTC
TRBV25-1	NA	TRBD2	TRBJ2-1	CASSRWASGSSYNEQFF	TGTGCCAGCAGCCGATGGGCTAGCGGGAGCTCCTACAATGAGCAGTTCTTC
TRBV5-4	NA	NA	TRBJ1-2	CASSLDTKYGYTF	TGTGCCAGCAGCTTAGACACGAAATATGGCTACACCTTC
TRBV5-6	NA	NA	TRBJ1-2	CASRIAGGSSLGYTF	TGTGCCAGCAGGATCGCCGGAGGTTCCTCTTTGGGCTACACCTTC
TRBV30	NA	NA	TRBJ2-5	CAWSVEQETQYF	TGTGCCTGGAGTGTTGAGCAAGAGACCCAGTACTTC
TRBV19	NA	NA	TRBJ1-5	CASSIQAGDNQPQHF	TGTGCCAGTAGTATCCAGGCAGGCGACAATCAGCCCCAGCATTTT
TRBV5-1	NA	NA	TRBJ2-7	CASSLAWGREQYF	TGCGCCAGCAGCTTGGCCTGGGGGCGGGAGCAGTACTTC
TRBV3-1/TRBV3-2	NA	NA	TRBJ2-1	CASSEARLFHEQFF	TGTGCCAGCAGCGAAGCTAGGCTATTCCATGAGCAGTTCTTC
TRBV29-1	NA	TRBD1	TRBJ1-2	CSVEVGTGVSYTF	TGCAGCGTGGAAGTTGGGACAGGAGTTAGCTACACCTTC
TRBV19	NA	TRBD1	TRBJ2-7	CASRSAGTGGYEQYF	TGTGCCAGTAGATCGGCGGGGACAGGGGGGTACGAGCAGTACTTC
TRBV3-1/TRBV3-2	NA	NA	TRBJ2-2	CASSQDHRAAGELFF	TGTGCCAGCAGCCAAGATCACAGGGCGGCCGGGGAGCTGTTTTTT
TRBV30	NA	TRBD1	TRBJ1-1	CAWIGQGWTEAFF	TGTGCCTGGATTGGACAGGGGTGGACTGAAGCTTTCTTT
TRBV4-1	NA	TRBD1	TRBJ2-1	CASSQGQGQGMREQFF	TGCGCCAGCAGCCAAGGTCAGGGACAGGGGATGCGGGAGCAGTTCTTC
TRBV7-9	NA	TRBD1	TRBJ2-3	CASSLDQGASTDTQYF	TGTGCCAGCAGCTTAGATCAGGGGGCAAGCACAGATACGCAGTATTTT
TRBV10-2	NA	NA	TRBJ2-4	CASSDLAKNIQYF	TGCGCCAGCAGTGACCTAGCCAAAAACATTCAGTACTTC
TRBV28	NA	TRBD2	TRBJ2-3	CASSLSSGGDTDTQYF	TGTGCCAGCAGTTTAAGTAGCGGGGGGGACACAGATACGCAGTATTTT
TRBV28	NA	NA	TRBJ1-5	CASSYLWPEGNQPQHF	TGTGCCAGCAGTTACCTATGGCCGGAGGGCAATCAGCCCCAGCATTTT
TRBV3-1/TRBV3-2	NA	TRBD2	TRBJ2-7	CASSQELAGGGEQYF	TGTGCCAGCAGCCAAGAACTAGCGGGAGGGGGCGAGCAGTACTTC
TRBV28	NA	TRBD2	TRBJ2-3	CAGSGTTDTQYF	TGTGCCGGGAGCGGGACCACAGATACGCAGTATTTT
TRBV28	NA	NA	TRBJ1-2	CASSSPTQNYGYTF	TGTGCCAGCAGTTCCCCGACACAAAACTATGGCTACACCTTC